This T cell receptor (beta chain) was sequenced in a study of shared clonotypes between healthy human individuals (dated by TCRdb to about 2020). Notes on the research overall: The cohort comprised two women and a few men aged 18 to 49 years. To increase sequencing depth and limit assay-specific biases, different laboratories used diverse techniques to prepare libraries and sequence TCR repertoires. To estimate repertoire size and how much clonotype sharing occurs between individuals, the study deeply sequenced the blood TCR repertoires of five or six healthy adults. Each donor's leukapheresis produced roughly between roughly 0.85 and 10 billion PBMCs.

In the case of this clone: Its antigen is still unknown. Nothing much larger sits one base from this clone, and base qualities are not available.

The CDR3 covers 15 residues, taking in both the cysteine and the phenylalanine. This entry keeps only the CDR3 DNA: 45 bases, framed from base 1. The trim is 4 bases for V and 3 bases for J, with a gap of 14 bases between the germline ends. The germline V gene (reference sequence) specifies MNHEY as CDR1 and SMNVEV as CDR2. Healthy HIV-negative adults with no recently reported acute infections or vaccinations were included as donors. Only Caucasian adults living in Nashville, Tennessee, USA were represented among the donors. For unsorted samples, roughly 86 million PBMCs were counted and genomic DNA was extracted with the QIAamp DNA Blood Mini kit. Blood was collected by leukapheresis, and PBMCs were isolated by Ficoll-Histopaque density gradient centrifugation and then cryopreserved in liquid nitrogen vapor phase. Using the deep immunoSEQ assay, TCR CDR3 regions were amplified from genomic DNA by multiplex PCR. For each cell subset, the extracted genomic DNA was distributed evenly across all wells of several immunoSEQ 96-well plates, and each plate served as one replicate. For unsorted PBMC, 300 ng genomic DNA, equal to 25,000 to 35,000 T cell genomes, was loaded into each replicate PCR. Unsorted PBMC genomic DNA was sequenced across ten immunoSEQ deep assay plates. Purified libraries were measured with a Qubit 3.0 fluorometer, size-checked on a Bioanalyzer 2100, and measured again with the KAPA Library Quantification kit. Every immunoSEQ 96-well plate was sequenced on a separate single-read 150-cycle Illumina NextSeq 550 flow cell. Per the original workflow: Because only junctional sequences without quality scores were contained in the immunoSEQ output, filtering matching that applied to full-length reads could not be performed. To assign V/J genes and CDR3, sequences were annotated using PyIR, a Python wrapper for IgBLAST v1.9, with IMGT germline references. Any read was removed if the V/J assignment was weak (E-value above 1e-6), the CDR3 was missing, or the read contained stop codons, out-of-frame junctions, or ambiguous translated residues. V3J clonotypes were defined as sequences sharing the same inferred V gene, J gene, and CDR3 amino acid sequence. Percentage overlap between repertoires was computed as shared unique clonotypes divided by the size of the smaller repertoire. Three approaches were used to assess repertoire richness: RTK rarefaction, the Chao1 estimator, and Recon v2.1 estimates of unobserved clonotypes. TCRdb provides this immuneACCESS table in a form limited to in-frame rearrangements. Some clones are lacking; in checked studies, under half of them reflect an unresolved V gene, and why the rest are absent is not known. V and J calls and clone size come straight from that table; D and trimming were deduced from the DNA. The sample contains about 460,000 clones, 60% to 80% of them found a single time. The top ten clones comprise 9.5% to 15% of the sample.

Study-wide findings and limitations: Pairwise subsampling indicated that sequencing depth was expected to affect the degree of clonotype sharing among donors. Because the study included only a small number of donors, the genetic and exposure-history diversity represented was limited. Sampling was limited to blood, and TCR repertoires in tissue likely differ from TCR repertoires in blood.

This receptor was taken from a woman in her forties in good health. Some clones in this sample may be carry-over from other donors' samples. The sequenced sample consisted of PBMCs. The receptor chain draws on TRBV27 and TRBJ2-3; D gene: possibly TRBD2, on 5 matching bases. The bases read TGTGCCAGCAGTTCCGGACTGCTAGGAACAGATACGCAGTATTTT. Its product reads: CASSSGLLGTDTQYF.